These 32 T cell receptor beta chains came from one sample sequenced in a study of cytomegalovirus exposure and HLA in healthy donors. Use of 60 Vbeta and 13 Jbeta primers characterized the PCR. Method: immunoSEQ multiplex PCR; TCRdb's copy keeps in-frame clones and lacks some. Altogether 90,000 to 120,000 clones are present, around 80% being singletons, with the ten largest covering over 3.5%. The sample taken for sequencing was PBMCs. Receptor source: a woman aged 45-65 years in good health and CMV-seropositive.

This sequence joins TRBV5-1 and TRBJ2-1; 9 bases are shared with TRBD1. Germline V lookup: CDR1 SGHRS, CDR2 YFSETQ. CDR3 length equals 15 residues. V lost 3 bases and J lost 6; bases outside the gene matches: 7. The CDR3 DNA reads as TGCGCCAGCAGCTCACAGGGGGCCTTTGGCAATGAGCAGTTCTTC. Encoded protein: CASSSQGAFGNEQFF. The full variable domain, rest sourced from reference TRBV5-1 and TRBJ2-1, is KAGVTQTPRYLIKTRGQQVTLSCSPISGHRSVSWYQQTPGQGLQFLFEYFSETQRNKGNFPGRFSGRQFSNSRSEMNVSTLELGDSALYLCASSSQGAFGNEQFFGPGTRLTVL.

The chain has TRBV2 and TRBJ1-5, with 10 bases lining up with TRBD1. Germline trimming cut 6 bases from V and 7 bases from J; bases unmatched to any gene: 9. Germline loops: CDR1 SNHLY, CDR2 FYNNEI. The CDR3 totals 15 residues. The CDR3 sequence is CASRGTGASRQPQHF. CDR3 sequence (DNA): TGTGCCAGCAGAGGGACAGGGGCCTCAAGACAGCCCCAGCATTTT.

About this clone itself: In the same sample, other DNA sequences code for this CDR3. J is TRBJ1-1 and V is TRBV11-2; 7 bases agree with TRBD1. J was trimmed by 1 base and V by 4 bases; bases with no gene match: 6. CDR3 length: 15 residues. Looked up from germline, CDR1 is SGHAT and CDR2 is FQNNGV. CDR3 residues: CASSSVDRRNTEAFF. The CDR3 DNA is TGTGCCAGCAGCTCAGTGGACAGGAGGAACACTGAAGCTTTCTTT.

The chain uses TRBV30 and TRBJ2-7; TRBD2 might be the D (6 bases). CDR1 and CDR2 from the germline V gene are GTSNPN and SVGIG (reference sequence). Trimming left V 8 bases short and J 2 bases short, with 19 bases between. This CDR3 region has 14 residues. The CDR3 DNA follows: TGTGCCGGATCCCCCCCGCTAGCGCCCTACGAGCAGTACTTC. The encoded protein is CAGSPPLAPYEQYF. The whole variable domain, filled in from reference TRBV30 and TRBJ2-7, reads SQTIHQWPATLVQPVGSPLSLECTVEGTSNPNLYWYRQAAGRGLQLLFYSVGIGQISSEVPQNLSASRPQDRQFILSSKKLLLSDSGFYLCAGSPPLAPYEQYFGPGTRLTVT.

V and J are TRBV9 and TRBJ2-7; 11 bases fit TRBD2. Germline CDR1 SGDLS, CDR2 YYNGEE. J was trimmed by 2 bases and V by 0 bases; bases with no gene match: 7. The CDR3 is 17 residues long. The CDR3 protein is CASSVALLAGVPYEQYF. CDR3 sequence (DNA): TGTGCCAGCAGCGTAGCTTTACTAGCGGGAGTCCCCTACGAGCAGTACTTC.

The CDR3 sequence: CASRPGTGWEINYGYTF. In DNA, the CDR3 is TGCGCCAGCAGGCCCGGGACAGGGTGGGAGATTAACTATGGCTACACCTTC. The chain uses TRBV5-1 and TRBJ1-2; 9 bases are a match to TRBD1. Trimming at V came to 5 bases and at J to 1 base, leaving 12 bases not matched to a gene. CDR1 and CDR2 from the germline V gene are SGHRS and YFSETQ. This CDR3 has 17 residues. The full variable domain, with the rest looked up from reference TRBV5-1 and TRBJ1-2, is KAGVTQTPRYLIKTRGQQVTLSCSPISGHRSVSWYQQTPGQGLQFLFEYFSETQRNKGNFPGRFSGRQFSNSRSEMNVSTLELGDSALYLCASRPGTGWEINYGYTFGSGTRLTVV.

V is TRBV12-5 and J is TRBJ2-1; 10 nucleotides line up with TRBD1. This CDR3 has 16 amino acids. Germline values: CDR1 LGHNT, CDR2 FRNRAP. The J segment lost 8 bases and the V segment lost 4 bases, leaving 11 bases of the junction unmatched. The CDR3 DNA is TGTGCTAGTGGTTCGCCCCCGGGACAGGGGTTTCATGAGCAGTTCTTC. Translated, it gives CASGSPPGQGFHEQFF.

The chain links TRBV7-9 to TRBJ2-5; 8 positions agree with TRBD1. CDR3 size: 13 residues. The V gene end was trimmed by 5 bases and the J gene end by 4 bases; junction bases not matched to a gene: 3. The germline V gene has CDR1 SEHNR and CDR2 FQNEAQ (reference sequence). The CDR3 spells CASSTGTGETQYF. The CDR3 DNA is TGTGCCAGCAGCACCGGGACAGGAGAGACCCAGTACTTC. The full variable domain, rest sourced from reference TRBV7-9 and TRBJ2-5, is DTGVSQNPRHKITKRGQNVTFRCDPISEHNRLYWYRQTLGQGPEFLTYFQNEAQLEKSRLLSDRFSAERPKGSFSTLEIQRTEQGDSAMYLCASSTGTGETQYFGPGTRLLVL.

About this clone: Different DNA sequences within this sample yield the same CDR3. The V call is TRBV5-4, the J call TRBJ2-1; D remains ambiguous. The CDR3 extends over 14 amino acids. From germline, CDR1 is SGHNT and CDR2 YYREEE (reference sequence). V was clipped by 0 bases and J by 0 bases, with 4 bases between them. The CDR3 sequence: CASSLDSSYNEQFF. The CDR3 bases are TGTGCCAGCAGCTTGGATAGCTCCTACAATGAGCAGTTCTTC.

Comment on this clone: The sample has other DNA sequences that encode this CDR3 too. The rearrangement links TRBV29-1 to TRBJ1-5, with D tentatively TRBD1 (5 bases). The V end lost 3 bases, the J end lost 1 base, and 10 bases lay between the germline ends. Germline assignment: CDR1 SQVTM and CDR2 ANQGSEA. This CDR3 region has 14 residues. The DNA of the CDR3 is TGCAGCGTTGACGGGGGGGGAAGCAATCAGCCCCAGCATTTT. Its protein product is CSVDGGGSNQPQHF. The whole variable domain, filled in from reference TRBV29-1 and TRBJ1-5, reads SAVISQKPSRDICQRGTSLTIQCQVDSQVTMMFWYRQQPGQSLTLIATANQGSEATYESGFVIDKFPISRPNLTFSTLTVSNMSPEDSSIYLCSVDGGGSNQPQHFGDGTRLSIL.

The chain joins TRBV4-1 to TRBJ1-1; 8 bases agree with TRBD1. CDR3 length: 16 residues. Germline assignment: CDR1 MGHRA and CDR2 YSYEKL. Unmatched junction bases numbered 6, after V lost 2 bases and J lost 1 base. CDR3 in DNA: TGCGCCAGCAGCCAAACCCCGACAGGGGCGAACACTGAAGCTTTCTTT. Translating it yields CASSQTPTGANTEAFF.

The gene calls are TRBV18 and TRBJ1-2, with D unclear. Germline V gene data show CDR1 as KGHSH and CDR2 as LQKENI. Trimming pared 6 bases from V and 4 bases from J, leaving 21 bases between. The CDR3 has 16 residues. CDR3 nucleotide sequence: TGTGCCAGCTCCACCCGAACGCTGGGTTCGGGCTATGGCTACACCTTC. Residues: CASSTRTLGSGYGYTF.

This rearrangement joins TRBV5-1 to TRBJ1-3; 7 positions match TRBD1. V shed 4 bases and J 1 base; nucleotides not matched to a gene: 2. The germline CDR1 and CDR2 sequences are SGHRS and YFSETQ. This CDR3 is built from 14 residues. The CDR3 reads CASSTTGSGNTIYF. The CDR3, as DNA: TGCGCCAGCAGCACGACAGGGTCTGGAAACACCATATATTTT.

The chain joins TRBV18 to TRBJ2-1; D is possibly TRBD1 (6 bases). This CDR3 contains 16 residues. Trimming left V 2 bases short and J 1 base short, with 12 bases between. Germline CDR1 KGHSH, CDR2 LQKENI. The CDR3, as DNA: TGTGCCAGCTCACCAAGAGGACAGACTTCCTACAATGAGCAGTTCTTC. This translates into CASSPRGQTSYNEQFF.

CDR3 sequence: CATSRDLGSMNEQFF. In DNA form, the CDR3 reads TGTGCCACCAGCAGAGATCTGGGGAGTATGAATGAGCAGTTCTTC. The chain links TRBV15 to TRBJ2-1; D is perhaps TRBD2 (5 bases). Looked up from germline, CDR1 is LNHNV and CDR2 is YYDKDF (reference sequence). Trimming left V 0 bases short and J 7 bases short, with 13 bases between. This CDR3 region has 15 residues.

This chain links TRBV9 with TRBJ2-5; 7 bases map to TRBD2. Germline trimming cut 4 bases from V and 5 bases from J; bases unmatched to any gene: 11. Germline CDR1 is SGDLS and CDR2 is YYNGEE. The CDR3 is 15 amino acids. The CDR3 DNA sequence: TGTGCCAGCAGCTCTAGTGGCGGTAGCGGGGAGACCCAGTACTTC. Residues: CASSSSGGSGETQYF.

The chain links TRBV9 to TRBJ1-3; weak D call: TRBD1 (6 bases). Germline-derived CDR1 and CDR2 are SGDLS and YYNGEE. V shed 2 bases and J shed 1 base, with 13 bases lying between them. The CDR3 totals 16 residues. The CDR3 DNA reads TGTGCCAGCAGCGTTGGGTGGGGGCGATCTGGAAACACCATATATTTT. Amino acids: CASSVGWGRSGNTIYF.

J is TRBJ1-2 and V is TRBV11-2; 7 bases line up with TRBD1. V was clipped by 2 bases and J by 4 bases; unmatched bases: 13. The length of the CDR3 is 17 residues. Looked up from germline, CDR1 is SGHAT and CDR2 is FQNNGV. The CDR3 loop is CASSLRQGEVRSYGYTF. The CDR3 DNA is TGTGCCAGCAGCTTAAGACAGGGAGAGGTTAGAAGCTATGGCTACACCTTC.

V usage is TRBV4-1 and J usage is TRBJ1-4, with a possible D match to TRBD1 (5 bases). The V end lost 4 bases, the J end lost 0 bases, and 18 bases lay between the germline ends. Germline loops: CDR1 MGHRA, CDR2 YSYEKL. The CDR3 length is 18 residues. CDR3 sequence: CASSPRAGHNPTNEKLFF. The CDR3 DNA reads as TGCGCCAGCAGCCCCCGGGCAGGGCACAATCCAACTAATGAAAAACTGTTTTTT.

The rearrangement uses TRBV7-3 and TRBJ2-7, with a tentative D call TRBD2 (6 bases). V dropped 5 bases and J dropped 0 bases, with 11 bases sitting between them. Germline CDR1 SGHTA, CDR2 FQGTGA. CDR3 length equals 14 residues. CDR3 in amino acids: CASSPSRDSYEQYF. CDR3 coding DNA: TGTGCCAGCAGCCCTTCGCGGGACTCCTACGAGCAGTACTTC. The whole variable domain, filled in from reference TRBV7-3 and TRBJ2-7, reads GAGVSQTPSNKVTEKGKYVELRCDPISGHTALYWYRQSLGQGPEFLIYFQGTGAADDSGLPNDRFFAVRPEGSVSTLKIQRTERGDSAVYLCASSPSRDSYEQYFGPGTRLTVT.

The chain is built from TRBV9 and TRBJ1-3, with 7 bases fitting TRBD1. With V trimmed by 3 bases and J by 0 bases, 6 bases remained unmatched. CDR3 length equals 16 residues. Germline V gene sequence: CDR1 SGDLS, CDR2 YYNGEE. CDR3 in amino acids: CASSAATGDSGNTIYF. Here the CDR3 DNA reads TGTGCCAGCAGCGCAGCAACAGGGGACTCTGGAAACACCATATATTTT.

This clone came up a few times. This chain links TRBV2 with TRBJ2-7; 8 bases are a match to TRBD2. The length of the CDR3 is 16 residues. Germline V gene data show CDR1 as SNHLY and CDR2 as FYNNEI. Unmatched junction bases numbered 6, after V lost 2 bases and J lost 0 bases. For the CDR3, the DNA is TGTGCCAGCAGTGAACCGGGGGGGGCATCCTCCTACGAGCAGTACTTC. Translating gives CASSEPGGASSYEQYF.

The chain employs TRBV2 and TRBJ2-1; TRBD2 might be the D (5 bases). Germline V gives CDR1 SNHLY, CDR2 FYNNEI. The V gene lost 5 bases and the J gene lost 0 bases, with 11 bases spanning the gap. This CDR3 has 15 residues. The CDR3 DNA is TGTGCCAGCAGTCCGGACTTGAGCTCCTACAATGAGCAGTTCTTC. This encodes CASSPDLSSYNEQFF.

The chain is built from TRBV19 and TRBJ2-5; weak D call: TRBD2 (7 bases). Trimming took 4 bases from V and 3 from J, leaving 24 bases between them. Germline values: CDR1 LNHDA, CDR2 SQIVND (reference sequence). This CDR3 contains 18 residues. The CDR3 loop is CASSKEGRHREGEETQYF. The CDR3 region has the DNA TGTGCCAGTAGTAAGGAAGGTAGACACAGGGAGGGGGAAGAGACCCAGTACTTC.

CDR3 nucleotides: TGTGCCTGGGAGGTGGCCAAAAACATTCAGTACTTC. This sequence encodes CAWEVAKNIQYF. This chain links TRBV30 with TRBJ2-4; no reliable D call. Germline-derived CDR1 and CDR2 are GTSNPN and SVGIG (reference sequence). This CDR3 comprises 12 residues. V was clipped by 5 bases and J by 1 base, with 6 bases between them.

V usage is TRBV19 and J usage is TRBJ2-1; D may be TRBD1 (6 bases). The CDR3 has 17 amino acids. CDR1 and CDR2 (germline): LNHDA, SQIVND (reference sequence). Trimming stripped 4 bases from V and 7 bases from J, with 23 bases between. For the CDR3, the DNA is TGTGCCAGTAGTACCGGAAGGGCCTCACTCAGGGGTAATGAGCAGTTCTTC. It codes for CASSTGRASLRGNEQFF.

The chain couples TRBV2 to TRBJ1-1, with D tentatively TRBD1 (6 bases). Per germline, CDR1 SNHLY and CDR2 FYNNEI. The ends were cut back, 6 bases at V and 1 base at J, with 12 bases in the middle. This CDR3 is built from 14 residues. The CDR3 DNA reads TGTGCCAGCAGCCAAGGACAGAAGAACACTGAAGCTTTCTTT. It codes for CASSQGQKNTEAFF.

The chain is built from TRBV9 and TRBJ2-7, with TRBD2 identical over 7 bases. CDR1 is SGDLS, CDR2 YYNGEE, per germline. This CDR3 is 13 amino acids long. Trimming cost V 3 bases and J 6 bases; bases outside gene matches: 6. The CDR3 protein is CASSATSHSEQYF. The CDR3 coding sequence is TGTGCCAGCAGCGCGACTAGCCACTCCGAGCAGTACTTC.

The chain is built from TRBV19 and TRBJ2-7; 10 bases line up with TRBD1. CDR1 and CDR2 (germline): LNHDA, SQIVND (reference sequence). The J segment lost 5 bases and the V segment lost 6 bases, leaving 7 bases of the junction unmatched. The CDR3 contains 14 residues. CDR3 nucleotides: TGTGCCAGTAGCCAGACAGGGGGCGGACACGAGCAGTACTTC. It codes for CASSQTGGGHEQYF. The whole variable domain, filled in from reference TRBV19 and TRBJ2-7, reads DGGITQSPKYLFRKEGQNVTLSCEQNLNHDAMYWYRQDPGQGLRLIYYSQIVNDFQKGDIAEGYSVSREKKESFPLTVTSAQKNPTAFYLCASSQTGGGHEQYFGPGTRLTVT.

This clone was counted only a few times. This chain links TRBV4-1 with TRBJ2-7; 8 bases agree with TRBD2. The CDR3 loop spans 16 amino acids. CDR1 and CDR2 (germline): MGHRA, YSYEKL. V shed 0 bases and J 3 bases; nucleotides not matched to a gene: 7. This chain's CDR3 is CASSQEGGGLNYEQYF. CDR3 bases: TGCGCCAGCAGCCAAGAGGGCGGGGGGCTGAACTACGAGCAGTACTTC.

V and J are TRBV9 and TRBJ2-2; TRBD1 agrees at 7 bases. V lost 3 bases and J lost 4; bases outside the gene matches: 0. This CDR3 has 13 amino acids. The germline V gene encodes CDR1 SGDLS and CDR2 YYNGEE. Here the CDR3 reads CASSGDSTGELFF. DNA for the CDR3: TGTGCCAGCAGCGGGGACAGCACCGGGGAGCTGTTTTTT.

The chain recombines TRBV6-1 with TRBJ2-7; possibly TRBD1 for D (6 bases). CDR3 length: 14 residues. The germline CDR1 and CDR2 sequences are MNHNS and SASEGT. Between the trimmed V and J ends, which lost 5 bases and 1 base, there was a span of 12 bases. The CDR3 sequence: CASSLQGQSYEQYF. As DNA, the CDR3 is TGTGCCAGCAGTTTACAGGGTCAGTCCTACGAGCAGTACTTC.